The subject of this entry is one T cell receptor beta chain. No antigen is known for it. This entry is derived from a study of cytomegalovirus exposure and HLA in healthy donors. Regarding the study as a whole: Follow-up analysis later connected one missense variant in DCLRE1C with trimming of TCR beta V- and J-genes. Both high specificity and high sensitivity reportedly marked the classifier's diagnosis of cytomegalovirus status.

The PCR had 60 Vbeta and 13 Jbeta primers. The table came from immunoSEQ multiplex PCR; TCRdb's copy has only in-frame clones and leaves some out. The sample contains 80,000 to 130,000 clones, 65% to 90% of which appear only once. Trimming took 8 bases from V and 6 from J; bases not matched to a gene: 8. CDR3 length: 13 amino acids. Germline CDR1 reads SEHNR; CDR2 reads FQNEAQ (reference sequence). This clonotype was obtained from a woman under 30 in good health and CMV-seronegative. The chain is built from TRBV7-9 and TRBJ2-7, with 9 positions matching TRBD2. The sequenced material came from PBMCs. DNA for the CDR3: TGTGCCAGCGGACTGGGCGGGGGGGCCGAGCAGTACTTC. Amino acids: CASGLGGGAEQYF.